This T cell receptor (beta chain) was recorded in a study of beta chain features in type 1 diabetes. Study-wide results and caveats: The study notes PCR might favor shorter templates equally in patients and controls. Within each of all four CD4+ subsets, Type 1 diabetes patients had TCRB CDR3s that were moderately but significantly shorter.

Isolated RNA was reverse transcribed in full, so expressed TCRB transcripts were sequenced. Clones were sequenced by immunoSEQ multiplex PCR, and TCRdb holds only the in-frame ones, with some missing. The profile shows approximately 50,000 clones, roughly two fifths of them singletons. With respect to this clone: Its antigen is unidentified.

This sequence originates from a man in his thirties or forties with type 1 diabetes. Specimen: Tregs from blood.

The CDR3 coding sequence is TGTGCCAGCAGCTTAGGATCGGGGGGGGCGAGGGAGCAGTACTTC. Protein: CASSLGSGGAREQYF. This chain connects TRBV11-2 to TRBJ2-5; TRBD2 aligns across 8 bases. The CDR3 runs 15 residues. With V trimmed by 1 base and J by 11 bases, 12 bases remained unmatched. Germline loops: CDR1 SGHAT, CDR2 FQNNGV.